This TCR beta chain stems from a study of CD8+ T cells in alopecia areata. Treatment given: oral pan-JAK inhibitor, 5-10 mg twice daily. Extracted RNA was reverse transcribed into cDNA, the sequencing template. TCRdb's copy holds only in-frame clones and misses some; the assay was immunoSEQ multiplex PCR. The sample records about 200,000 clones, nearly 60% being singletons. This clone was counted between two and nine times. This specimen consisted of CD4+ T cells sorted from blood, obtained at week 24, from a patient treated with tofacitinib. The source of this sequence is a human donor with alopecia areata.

The CDR3 protein is CASSAPGPGELFF. The CDR3 DNA reads as TGTGCCAGTAGTGCCCCAGGGCCCGGGGAGCTGTTTTTT. The chain joins TRBV19 to TRBJ2-2, with D tentatively TRBD1 (5 bases). Germline V lookup: CDR1 LNHDA, CDR2 SQIVND (reference sequence). CDR3 length: 13 amino acids. Trimming left V 5 bases short and J 6 bases short, with 10 bases between.